A single sample gave rise to the 26 T cell receptor beta chains below, sequenced in a study of regulatory T cells in long-lasting Graves disease (dated by TCRdb to the early 2020s). The sample's time point label, in plain terms: newly diagnosed GD, antithyroid drugs for less than 3 months. For both TCR sequencing and RNA sequencing, RNA was extracted from PBMCs using TRIzol. Libraries came from multiplex PCR. The reads were generated on an Illumina HiSeq 4000. TCR beta libraries were built with iRepertoire HTBI primers and Arm-PCR amplification of CDR3 regions. TCRdb reprocessed the public reads (quality trimming at Q25 with fastp, clone calling with MiXCR) and kept in-frame beta chains. Each entry is one CDR3 protein sequence, shown with its most common DNA and genes. For this sample the table gives 510,000 or so distinct CDR3 sequences, of which 12% were detected only once. The leading ten clones occupy approximately 9.6% of the sample.

Separately, the same data were catalogued under a study of T cells in Graves' hyperthyroidism and ophthalmopathy.

The material sequenced was peripheral blood mononuclear cells (PBMCs), taken at new diagnosis, from a patient treated with antithyroid drugs. The receptor source for this set is a woman in her 30s with Graves disease. Donor details come from another sample of the same person, matched by shared clones.

As regards this clonotype: A much larger clone is a single base away; this may be a read error. V usage is TRBV28 and J usage is TRBJ2-1; D might be TRBD1 or TRBD2, each matching 6 bases. V lost 4 bases to trimming and J lost 9 bases, with 13 bases between them. The CDR3 has 13 amino acids. Germline V CDR1 and CDR2: MDHEN, SYDVKM. CDR3 DNA: TGTGCCAGCAGTTCGCAGGGGACTGGTGAGCAGTTCTTC. Protein sequence: CASSSQGTGEQFF.

This clonotype was seen repeatedly, ten times or more. V is TRBV2 and J is TRBJ2-2, with D perhaps TRBD2 (6 bases). Germline CDR1 reads SNHLY; CDR2 reads FYNNEI. V lost 6 bases, J lost 0 bases, and 11 bases lay in between. The CDR3 length is 15 residues. CDR3 DNA: TGTGCCAGCAGGACCGGGACTGCGAACACCGGGGAGCTGTTTTTT. It specifies CASRTGTANTGELFF.

Many counts were recorded for this clonotype. The chain couples TRBV2 to TRBJ1-1; D is ambiguous. Germline-derived CDR1 and CDR2 are SNHLY and FYNNEI. V gave up 3 bases and J gave up 7 bases, with 12 bases separating them. The CDR3 totals 13 residues. This chain's CDR3 is CASSDGPRGEAFF. The CDR3 DNA reads TGTGCCAGCAGTGACGGACCTCGGGGTGAAGCTTTCTTT.

This clonotype was seen ten or more times. The genes are TRBV29-1 and TRBJ2-3, with D perhaps matching TRBD1 or TRBD2 (6 bases each). The CDR3 totals 14 residues. Per the germline V gene, CDR1 is SQVTM and CDR2 is ANQGSEA. Trimming took off 4 bases at V and 6 bases at J, with 17 bases between the two ends. The CDR3 nucleotides read TGCAGCGTTGTTAGGGGGGCCCCTGGGGATACGCAGTATTTT. This gives the protein CSVVRGAPGDTQYF.

This clonotype occurred many times. The chain uses TRBV11-2 and TRBJ2-1, with D uncertain. There are 16 residues in the CDR3. Trimming pared 4 bases from V and 7 bases from J, leaving 20 bases between. Germline lookup yields CDR1 SGHAT and CDR2 FQNNGV. This CDR3 reads CASSSSTWAAENEQFF. CDR3 DNA sequence: TGTGCCAGCAGCTCCTCAACATGGGCCGCCGAAAATGAGCAGTTCTTC.

This clonotype was picked up many times. The CDR3 reads CASRSNRDKRSGYTF. CDR3 DNA sequence: TGTGCCAGCAGATCCAACAGGGATAAGAGGTCTGGCTACACCTTC. This chain connects TRBV6-2 or TRBV6-3 to TRBJ1-2, with D perhaps TRBD1 (6 bases). The CDR3 contains 15 residues. Germline CDR1 and CDR2: MNHEY and SVGEGT. Deletions cut 6 bases from V and 7 bases from J, with 21 bases between.

The gene calls are TRBV11-2 and TRBJ2-7; TRBD2 aligns across 9 bases. The CDR3 loop spans 14 amino acids. The junction had 8 bases not matched to a gene; V was cut back by 4 bases and J by 7 bases. The germline V gene encodes CDR1 SGHAT and CDR2 FQNNGV. CDR3 coding DNA: TGTGCCAGCAGCTCCACCCTCGCGGGGGGGGAGCAGTACGTC. Translating it yields CASSSTLAGGEQYV.

This clonotype showed up many times. The V call is TRBV2, the J call TRBJ2-4; 9 bases are a match to TRBD1. The CDR3 runs 13 residues. V lost 4 bases and J lost 15; bases outside the gene matches: 10. Germline V gene lookup returns CDR1 SNHLY and CDR2 FYNNEI. CDR3 bases: TGTGCCAGCAGTGCAACCGGGACAGGGTCTTTGTACTTC. Its protein product is CASSATGTGSLYF.

V and J are TRBV12-3 or TRBV12-4 and TRBJ2-1; tentative D call: TRBD2 (5 bases). This CDR3 region has 14 residues. Trimming removed 2 bases at V and 10 bases at J, with 15 bases between. CDR3 sequence (DNA): TGTGCCAGCAGTTTATGGACGGACTCCACCGAGCAGTTCTTC. Its protein product is CASSLWTDSTEQFF.

The gene calls are TRBV10-3 and TRBJ2-1; tentative D call: TRBD2 (5 bases). CDR1 and CDR2 (germline): ENHRY, SYGVKD. This CDR3 is built from 12 residues. Trimming cost V 6 bases and J 4 bases, with 7 bases left between them. The CDR3 loop is CAIRREYNEQFF. The CDR3 bases are TGTGCCATCAGACGGGAATACAATGAGCAGTTCTTC.

The sample holds many counts of this clonotype. J is TRBJ2-3 and V is TRBV2; TRBD2 matches 8 bases. V trimming: 6 bases; J trimming: 5 bases; junction bases outside the gene matches: 10. CDR1 and CDR2 from the germline V gene are SNHLY and FYNNEI. The CDR3 totals 15 residues. The DNA for the CDR3 is TGTGCCAGCAGGCCCCATAGCGGGAAGGAAGATACGCAGTATTTT. Translation: CASRPHSGKEDTQYF.

The table lists this clonotype with many counts. CDR3 DNA sequence: TGTGCCAGCACCTGGGACAGGGTAGGGAGCGAGCAGTACTTC. Translating gives CASTWDRVGSEQYF. V gene TRBV12-3 or TRBV12-4 combines with J gene TRBJ2-7; TRBD1 aligns across 9 bases. CDR3 size: 14 residues. V shed 7 bases, J shed 6 bases, and the junction held 10 bases outside the gene matches.

The chain combines TRBV6-5 with TRBJ1-2; weak D call: TRBD1 (5 bases). Looked up from germline, CDR1 is MNHEY and CDR2 is SVGAGI. The CDR3 totals 14 residues. Trimming shortened V by 2 bases and J by 7 bases, and 14 bases separated the two germline ends. The CDR3 bases are TGTGCCAGCAGTTACAAGGGGTACCGCACTGGCTACACCTTC. As protein: CASSYKGYRTGYTF.

The CDR3 DNA is TGTGCCAGCAGCGCGGGGTCTTGGTATCTCGGGGAGCTGTTTTTT. Translating it yields CASSAGSWYLGELFF. The V call is TRBV9, the J call TRBJ2-2; tentative D call: TRBD2 (5 bases). Germline CDR1 SGDLS, CDR2 YYNGEE. This CDR3 spans 15 amino acids. V lost 3 bases to trimming and J lost 7 bases, with 16 bases between them.

This clonotype showed up just a few times. The chain joins TRBV5-6 to TRBJ2-1, with 8 bases fitting TRBD2. The CDR3 loop spans 17 amino acids. The V gene end was trimmed by 4 bases and the J gene end by 3 bases; junction bases not matched to a gene: 12. Germline assignment: CDR1 SGHDT and CDR2 YYEEEE. The CDR3 here is CASSQLPGLVVYNEQFF. The DNA of the CDR3 is TGTGCCAGCAGCCAATTGCCGGGACTAGTGGTCTACAATGAGCAGTTCTTC.

In this sample, this clonotype turned up many times. The chain recombines TRBV2 with TRBJ2-2, with 8 bases identical to TRBD2. V was clipped by 8 bases and J by 3 bases; unmatched bases: 14. The CDR3 is 17 amino acids. Germline CDR1 reads SNHLY; CDR2 reads FYNNEI. The chain's CDR3 is CASSAPPGGGDTGELFF. The CDR3 coding sequence is TGTGCCAGCTCAGCTCCCCCGGGGGGGGGAGACACCGGGGAGCTGTTTTTT.

This clonotype has at least ten counts. The CDR3 DNA is TGTGCCAGCAGGAAGGGACTCTCCTCTGGGGCCAACGTCCTGACTTTC. The encoded protein is CASRKGLSSGANVLTF. V and J are TRBV12-3 or TRBV12-4 and TRBJ2-6, with a tentative D call TRBD2 (6 bases). This CDR3 has 16 amino acids. The V end was cut by 6 bases, the J end by 0 bases, with 12 bases between.

V gene TRBV19 combines with J gene TRBJ2-7, with D possibly TRBD2 on 6 matching bases. The V and J ends lost 5 bases and 1 base respectively, with 15 bases between them. This CDR3 spans 15 amino acids. The germline gives CDR1 LNHDA, CDR2 SQIVND (reference sequence). Here the CDR3 reads CASSAARGISYEQYF. Here the CDR3 DNA reads TGTGCCAGTAGTGCCGCCCGGGGGATTTCCTACGAGCAGTACTTC.

About this clonotype: Sequence at one end of the junction differs from germline and may be a read error. The J gene is TRBJ2-3, the V gene TRBV6-1, with a tentative D call TRBD2 (5 bases). The CDR3 runs 14 residues. Per germline, CDR1 MNHNS and CDR2 SASEGT. Here the CDR3 reads CASKRLASTDMQYF. The CDR3 DNA reads TGTGCCAGCAAAAGGCTAGCTAGCACAGATATGCAGTATTTT.

The chain recombines TRBV20-1 with TRBJ2-7, with 14 nucleotides matching TRBD2. CDR3 length equals 21 residues. V was clipped by 0 bases and J by 5 bases; unmatched bases: 21. Germline CDR1 reads DFQATT; CDR2 reads SNEGSKA (reference sequence). The CDR3 sequence is CSARDPWSGTSGRAGGDEQYF. CDR3 sequence (DNA): TGCAGTGCTAGAGATCCATGGAGCGGGACTAGCGGGAGAGCCGGAGGGGACGAGCAGTACTTC.

This clonotype was counted at least ten times. The rearrangement joins TRBV7-8 to TRBJ1-1; no reliable D call. Trimming took off 5 bases at V and 1 base at J, with 20 bases between the two ends. The CDR3 extends over 17 amino acids. Germline values: CDR1 SGHVS, CDR2 FQNEAQ. The CDR3 coding sequence is TGTGCCAGCAGCCTACACCCCGTAGTCCAACCGAACACTGAAGCTTTCTTT. It encodes CASSLHPVVQPNTEAFF.

This clonotype was counted only a few times. The J gene is TRBJ1-6, the V gene TRBV20-1; 9 nucleotides line up with TRBD1. After removal of 1 base from V and 8 bases from J, the junction contained 6 bases not matched to a gene. The CDR3 loop spans 15 amino acids. CDR1 is DFQATT, CDR2 SNEGSKA, per germline (reference sequence). In DNA form, the CDR3 reads TGCAGTGCTAGAGCCGGGACAGGGTTCGATTCACCCCTCCACTTT. As protein: CSARAGTGFDSPLHF.

V and J are TRBV5-1 and TRBJ2-1; 14 bases fit TRBD2. Trimming took 7 bases from V and 5 from J; bases not matched to a gene: 2. The CDR3 extends over 14 amino acids. Germline V gene data show CDR1 as SGHRS and CDR2 as YFSETQ. CDR3 bases: TGCGCCAGCCGGACTAGCGGGAGGAACAATGAGCAGTTCTTC. This gives the protein CASRTSGRNNEQFF.

Concerning this clonotype itself: A much bigger clone sits one base away, suggesting this may be a read error. V gene TRBV11-2 combines with J gene TRBJ2-7; D perhaps matches TRBD1 (5 bases). Germline loops: CDR1 SGHAT, CDR2 FQNNGV. Trimming took off 0 bases at V and 3 bases at J, with 12 bases between the two ends. This CDR3 spans 15 amino acids. The CDR3 is CASSLDLGQNYEQYF. In DNA, the CDR3 is TGTGCCAGCAGCTTAGATTTGGGGCAGAACTACGAGCAGTACTTC.

A few counts support this clonotype. The rearrangement joins TRBV6-1 to TRBJ1-5; D not resolved. Per germline, CDR1 MNHNS and CDR2 SASEGT. The CDR3 extends over 14 amino acids. V was pared by 5 bases and J by 7 bases, with 15 bases between. The CDR3 is CASSLGYTGQPQHF. The CDR3 DNA reads as TGTGCCAGCAGTCTAGGGTATACGGGGCAGCCCCAGCATTTT.

The chain has TRBV10-3 and TRBJ2-7, with TRBD1 as a possible D gene (5 bases). V was shortened by 5 bases and J by 1 base, with 6 bases between the two germline ends. The CDR3 sequence is 12 residues long. Looked up from germline, CDR1 is ENHRY and CDR2 is SYGVKD. CDR3 sequence reads: CAISQGSYEQYF. Written as DNA, the CDR3 is TGTGCCATCAGTCAGGGTTCCTACGAGCAGTACTTC.